One TCR beta chain is described in this entry. It lacks a known antigen. Per-base qualities were not stored, and no clone one base away is much larger. Because repertoires were sampled repeatedly during chemoradiotherapy, clonal expansion in the tumor microenvironment could be followed. Libraries were built with the immunoSEQ multiplex PCR assay. TCRdb's version of the immuneACCESS table is confined to in-frame rearrangements and falls short of the full clone set. An unresolved V gene accounts for under half of the shortfall where checked; the remainder is of unknown origin. Within this sample are around 30,000 clones, with roughly 87% of them counted one time only. Together, the top ten hold about 3% of the sample. CDR1 SGHTA and CDR2 FQGNSA were looked up in the germline V gene. V is reduced by 2 bases and J by 5 bases, leaving a spacing of 9 bases between them. The CDR3 measures 13 amino acids from cysteine to phenylalanine. Kept here is only the CDR3 DNA, which spans 39 bases and is read in frame from base 1.

This entry belongs to a study of chemoradiotherapy in HPV16-positive cancers (dated by TCRdb to 2021 to 2024). Background on the whole study: Using functional T-cell assays on cells from a couple of HPV16-positive patients, the researchers defined candidate HPV-specific T-cell clones and common TCR motifs. The candidate HPV-specific TCRs and motifs were then tracked in TCR repertoires from roughly 86 patients with HPV-related cancers. The study asked whether T-cell immunity to the HPV oncoproteins E6 and E7 changes during chemoradiotherapy and whether this immunity affects survival.

What the authors observed across the whole study: Expansion of candidate HPV-specific clones and E7-related TCR motifs was observed in the tumor microenvironment during treatment, whereas no such expansion was observed for non-HPV-specific T cells. In HPV16-positive patients, expansion of HPV-responsive T cells during chemoradiotherapy was associated with improved recurrence-free survival. The functional definition of HPV-specific T cells was derived from only a couple of HPV16-positive patients, and the survival association was reported for HPV16-positive patients.

The TCR comes from a human donor with HPV-associated anogenital cancer. Sequencing used blood, obtained from a patient who underwent chemoradiotherapy. The chain is assembled from TRBV7-2 and TRBJ2-5, with the D segment identity uncertain. In nucleotide form, the sequence is TGTGCCAGCAGCTTAAGAGGAGCTGAGACCCAGTACTTC. It specifies CASSLRGAETQYF.